This T cell receptor (beta chain) was documented in a study of early T cells in non-severe SARS-CoV-2 infection (dated by TCRdb to the early 2020s). Regarding the research as a whole: TCR sequencing used bulk RNA from unsorted whole blood, so alpha and beta chains could not be paired.

Study-level results and caveats: VDJdb matching was skewed toward anti-spike CD8 responses and likely underestimated virus-specific expansions by missing private and CD4 specificities.

After removal of 2 bases from V and 4 bases from J, the junction retains 3 bases not matched to a gene. In the germline V gene, CDR1 corresponds to SGDLS and CDR2 to YYNGEE. The CDR3 runs 14 amino acids, cysteine and phenylalanine included. Left in the record is the CDR3 DNA by itself, 42 bases read in frame from the first base. This clonotype was detected ten times or more. Its cognate antigen has yet to be identified. It has no much larger one-base neighbor in the sample; base qualities were not kept. The library was produced with 5' RACE. The listed sequencing device is NextSeq 500. Unique molecular identifiers were attached to individual cDNA molecules in the TCR library protocol so that sequencing error and PCR bias could be corrected. Both TCR alpha and beta chains were sequenced, and tight co-correlation was observed between alpha and beta sequence abundances in each sample. The authors' analysis ran thus. Decombinator V4 was used to perform V gene, J gene and CDR3 annotation of TCR sequences. TCRs were defined as expanded if a significant change between any two time points was detected under a Poisson model with p below 0.0001. TCR abundances were normalised to the total number of TCRs sequenced in each sample and reported as counts per million. TRAV1-2 paired with TRAJ12, TRAJ20 or TRAJ33 defined MAIT TCRs, while TRAV10 paired with TRAJ18 defined iNKT TCRs. A search of VDJdb, accessed on 1 November 2021, was run for TCRs annotated to CMV, EBV and SARS-CoV-2, with TCRs annotated for multiple antigens excluded. The raw public reads went through TCRdb reprocessing: fastp at Q25, MiXCR clone calling, in-frame beta chains kept. Every CDR3 protein is listed once, alongside the most common genes and DNA of its rows. These V and J calls originate from TCRdb's pipeline instead of the authors' own analysis. Present in this sample are about 48,000 distinct CDR3 sequences, 6.5% to 9.5% of which were seen just once. Approximately 5% of the sample comes from the top ten.

This was a case-control study nested in a cohort of healthcare workers in London, UK, who had nasopharyngeal swab PCR tests and blood samples taken every week. Healthcare workers were enrolled in the week of the UK lockdown, from 23 to 31 March 2020, and were followed every week for up to about 15 weeks. Sequencing input: whole blood. The sequence derives from an adult who was a healthcare worker with PCR-confirmed SARS-CoV-2 infection or an uninfected control (not recorded which). The sequence joins TRBV9 to TRBJ2-1; 7 junctional bases match TRBD1. DNA sequence: TGTGCCAGCAGCGTGTGGACAGGATACAATGAGCAGTTCTTC. This encodes CASSVWTGYNEQFF.